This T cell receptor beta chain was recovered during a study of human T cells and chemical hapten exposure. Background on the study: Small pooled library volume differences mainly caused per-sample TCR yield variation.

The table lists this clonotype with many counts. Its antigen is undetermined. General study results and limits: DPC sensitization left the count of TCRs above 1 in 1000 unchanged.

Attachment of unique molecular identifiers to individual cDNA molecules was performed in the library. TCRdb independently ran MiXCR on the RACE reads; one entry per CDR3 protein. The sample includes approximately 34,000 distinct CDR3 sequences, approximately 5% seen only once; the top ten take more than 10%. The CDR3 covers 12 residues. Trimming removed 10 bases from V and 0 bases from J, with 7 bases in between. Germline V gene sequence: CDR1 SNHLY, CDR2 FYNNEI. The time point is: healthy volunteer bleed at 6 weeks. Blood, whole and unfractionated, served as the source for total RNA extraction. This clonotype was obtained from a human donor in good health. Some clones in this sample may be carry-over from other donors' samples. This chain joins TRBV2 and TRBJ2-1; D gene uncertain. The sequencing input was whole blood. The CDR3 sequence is CAIGRSYNEQFF. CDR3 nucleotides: TGTGCCATTGGACGCTCCTACAATGAGCAGTTCTTC. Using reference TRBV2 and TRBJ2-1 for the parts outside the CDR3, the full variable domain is EPEVTQTPSHQVTQMGQEVILRCVPISNHLYFYWYRQILGQKVEFLVSFYNNEISEKSEIFDDQFSVERPDGSNFTLKIRSTKLEDSAMYFCAIGRSYNEQFFGPGTRLTVL.